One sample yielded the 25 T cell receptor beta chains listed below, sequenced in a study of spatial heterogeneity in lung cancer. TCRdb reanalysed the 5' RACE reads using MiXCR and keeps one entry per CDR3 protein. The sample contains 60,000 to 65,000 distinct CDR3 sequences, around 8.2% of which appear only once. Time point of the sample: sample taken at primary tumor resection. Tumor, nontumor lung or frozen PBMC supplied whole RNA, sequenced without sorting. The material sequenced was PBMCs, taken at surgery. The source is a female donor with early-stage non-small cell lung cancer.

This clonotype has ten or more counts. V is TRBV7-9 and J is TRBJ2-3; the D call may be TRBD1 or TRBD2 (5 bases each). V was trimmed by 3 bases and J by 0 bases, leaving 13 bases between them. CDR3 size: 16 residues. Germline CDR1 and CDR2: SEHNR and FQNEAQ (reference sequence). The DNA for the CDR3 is TGTGCCAGCAGCTTGGCCGGGACGTTTAGCACAGATACGCAGTATTTT. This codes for CASSLAGTFSTDTQYF.

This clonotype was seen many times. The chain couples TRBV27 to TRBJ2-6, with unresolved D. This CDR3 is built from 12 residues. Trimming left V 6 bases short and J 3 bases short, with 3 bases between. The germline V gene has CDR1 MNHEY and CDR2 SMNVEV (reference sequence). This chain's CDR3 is CASSFGANVLTF. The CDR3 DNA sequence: TGTGCCAGCAGCTTTGGGGCCAACGTCCTGACTTTC.

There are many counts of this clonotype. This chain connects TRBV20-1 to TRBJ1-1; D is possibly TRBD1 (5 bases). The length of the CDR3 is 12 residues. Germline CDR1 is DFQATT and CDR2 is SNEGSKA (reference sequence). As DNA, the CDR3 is TGCAGGGGTGAGGGGCAGGTCACTGAAGCTTTCTTT. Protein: CRGEGQVTEAFF.

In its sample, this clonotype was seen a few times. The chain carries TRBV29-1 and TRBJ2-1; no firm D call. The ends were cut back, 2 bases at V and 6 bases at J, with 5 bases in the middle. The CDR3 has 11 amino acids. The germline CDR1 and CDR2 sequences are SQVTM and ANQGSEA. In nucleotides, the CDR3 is TGCAGCGTTGAATGGGGCAATGAGCAGTTCTTC. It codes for CSVEWGNEQFF.

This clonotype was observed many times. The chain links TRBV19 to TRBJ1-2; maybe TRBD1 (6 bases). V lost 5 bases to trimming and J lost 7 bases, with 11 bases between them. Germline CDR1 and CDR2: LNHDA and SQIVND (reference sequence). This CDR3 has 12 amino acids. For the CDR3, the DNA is TGTGCCAGTAGTCCGACAGGATCTGGCTACACCTTC. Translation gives CASSPTGSGYTF.

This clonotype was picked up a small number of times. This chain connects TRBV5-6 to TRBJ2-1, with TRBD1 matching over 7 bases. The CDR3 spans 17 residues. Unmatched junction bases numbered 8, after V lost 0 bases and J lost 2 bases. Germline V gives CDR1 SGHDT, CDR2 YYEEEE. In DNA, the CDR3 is TGTGCCAGCAGCTTGGCCCGCTACAGGGGCACCTACAATGAGCAGTTCTTC. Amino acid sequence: CASSLARYRGTYNEQFF.

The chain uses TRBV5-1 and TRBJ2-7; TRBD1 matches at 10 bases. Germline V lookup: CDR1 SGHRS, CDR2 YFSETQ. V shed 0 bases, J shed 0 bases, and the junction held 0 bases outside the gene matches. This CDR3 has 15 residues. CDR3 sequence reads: CASSLGTGGSYEQYF. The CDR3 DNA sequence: TGCGCCAGCAGCTTGGGGACAGGGGGCTCCTACGAGCAGTACTTC.

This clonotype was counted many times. CDR3 region: CATTGTGGYEQYF. In DNA form, the CDR3 reads TGTGCCACCACCGGGACAGGTGGTTACGAGCAGTACTTC. This chain uses TRBV10-3 with TRBJ2-7, with 8 bases identical to TRBD1. Per germline, CDR1 ENHRY and CDR2 SYGVKD. V shed 10 bases and J 4 bases; nucleotides not matched to a gene: 9. The CDR3 runs to 13 residues.

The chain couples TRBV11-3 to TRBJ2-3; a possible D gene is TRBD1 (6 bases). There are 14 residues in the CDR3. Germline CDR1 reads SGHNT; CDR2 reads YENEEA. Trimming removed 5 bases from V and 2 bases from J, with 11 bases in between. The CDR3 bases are TGTGCCAGCAGCCAGACAGGATTCACAGATACGCAGTATTTT. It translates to CASSQTGFTDTQYF.

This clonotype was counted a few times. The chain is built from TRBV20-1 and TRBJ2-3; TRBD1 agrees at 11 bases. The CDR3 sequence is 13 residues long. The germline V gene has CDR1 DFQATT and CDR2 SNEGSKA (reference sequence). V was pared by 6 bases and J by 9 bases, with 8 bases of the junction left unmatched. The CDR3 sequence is CSAFGQGARTQYF. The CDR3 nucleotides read TGCAGTGCGTTCGGACAGGGGGCAAGAACGCAGTATTTT.

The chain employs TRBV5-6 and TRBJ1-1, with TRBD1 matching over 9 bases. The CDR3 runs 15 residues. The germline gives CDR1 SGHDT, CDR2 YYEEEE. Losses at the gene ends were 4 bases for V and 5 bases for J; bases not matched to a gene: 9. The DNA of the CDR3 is TGTGCCAGCAGCACACCGACAGGGGGAAGGACTGAAGCTTTCTTT. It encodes CASSTPTGGRTEAFF.

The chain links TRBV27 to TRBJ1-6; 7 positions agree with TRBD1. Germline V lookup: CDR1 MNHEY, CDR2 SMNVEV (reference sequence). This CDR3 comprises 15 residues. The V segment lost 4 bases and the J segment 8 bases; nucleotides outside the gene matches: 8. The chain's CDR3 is CASSSPGTEDSPLHF. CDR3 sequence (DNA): TGTGCCAGCAGTTCTCCCGGGACAGAGGATTCACCCCTCCACTTT.

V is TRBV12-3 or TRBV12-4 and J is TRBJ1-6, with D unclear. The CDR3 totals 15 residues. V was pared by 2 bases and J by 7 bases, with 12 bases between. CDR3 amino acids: CASSLNPAGNSPLHF. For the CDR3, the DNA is TGTGCCAGCAGTTTAAATCCCGCGGGGAATTCACCCCTCCACTTT.

The CDR3 DNA is TGTGCCAGCAGCACCCGCCGGGCCTACGTC. Protein: CASSTRRAYV. The rearrangement joins TRBV21-1 to TRBJ2-7; the table's D call of TRBD1 was not tested on the DNA. TRBV21-1 is assigned pseudogene status. The CDR3 length is 10 residues.

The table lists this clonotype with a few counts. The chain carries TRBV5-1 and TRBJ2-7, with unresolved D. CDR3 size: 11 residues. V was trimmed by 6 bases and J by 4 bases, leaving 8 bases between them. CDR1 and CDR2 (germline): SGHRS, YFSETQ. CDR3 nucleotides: TGCGCCAGCACGCTGGGTTACGAGCAGTACTTC. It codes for CASTLGYEQYF.

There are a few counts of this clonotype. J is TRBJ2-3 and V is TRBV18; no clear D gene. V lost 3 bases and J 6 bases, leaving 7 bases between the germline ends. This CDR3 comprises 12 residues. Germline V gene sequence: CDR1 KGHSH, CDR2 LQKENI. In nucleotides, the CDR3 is TGTGCCAGCTCACCCAATCGGGATACGCAGTATTTT. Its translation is CASSPNRDTQYF.

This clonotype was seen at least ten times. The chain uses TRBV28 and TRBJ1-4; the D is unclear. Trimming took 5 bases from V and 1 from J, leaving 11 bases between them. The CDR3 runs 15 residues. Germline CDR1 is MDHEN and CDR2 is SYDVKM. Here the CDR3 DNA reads TGTGCCAGCAGTACCAGCACTGAAACTAATGAAAAACTGTTTTTT. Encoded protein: CASSTSTETNEKLFF.

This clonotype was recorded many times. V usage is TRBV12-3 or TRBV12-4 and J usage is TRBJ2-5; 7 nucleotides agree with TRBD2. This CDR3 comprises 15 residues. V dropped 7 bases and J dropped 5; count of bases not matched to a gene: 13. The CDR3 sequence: CASTRRGGNMETQYF. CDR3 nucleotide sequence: TGTGCCAGCACCCGACGCGGGGGAAATATGGAGACCCAGTACTTC.

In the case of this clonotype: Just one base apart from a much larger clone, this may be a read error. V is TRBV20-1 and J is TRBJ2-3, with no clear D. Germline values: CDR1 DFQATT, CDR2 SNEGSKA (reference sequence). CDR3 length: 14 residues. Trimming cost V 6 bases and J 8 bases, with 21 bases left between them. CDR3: CSANLPELLATQYF. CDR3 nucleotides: TGCAGTGCCAACCTCCCGGAACTACTCGCTACGCAGTATTTT.

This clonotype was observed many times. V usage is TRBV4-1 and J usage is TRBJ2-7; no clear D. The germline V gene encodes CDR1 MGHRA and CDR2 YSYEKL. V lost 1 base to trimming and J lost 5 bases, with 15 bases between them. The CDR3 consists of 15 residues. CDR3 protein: CASSQVPTLGHEQYF. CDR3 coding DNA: TGCGCCAGCAGCCAAGTACCTACCCTCGGCCACGAGCAGTACTTC.

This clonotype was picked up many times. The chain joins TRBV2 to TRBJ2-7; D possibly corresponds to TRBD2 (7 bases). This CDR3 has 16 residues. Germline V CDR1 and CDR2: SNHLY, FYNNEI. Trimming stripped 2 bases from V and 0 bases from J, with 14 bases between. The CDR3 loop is CASSESRGQSSYEQYF. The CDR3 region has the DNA TGTGCCAGCAGTGAATCGCGGGGGCAGAGCTCCTACGAGCAGTACTTC.

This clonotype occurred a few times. The CDR3 nucleotides read TGTGCCACCAGTGATTTGTACGGGGGCTTCGGATATTTT. This translates into CATSDLYGGFGYF. V usage is TRBV24-1 and J usage is TRBJ2-3; D may correspond to TRBD1 or TRBD2 (6 bases each). The CDR3 has 13 amino acids. Between the trimmed V and J ends, which lost 0 bases and 15 bases, there was a span of 15 bases. Germline lookup yields CDR1 KGHDR and CDR2 SFDVKD.

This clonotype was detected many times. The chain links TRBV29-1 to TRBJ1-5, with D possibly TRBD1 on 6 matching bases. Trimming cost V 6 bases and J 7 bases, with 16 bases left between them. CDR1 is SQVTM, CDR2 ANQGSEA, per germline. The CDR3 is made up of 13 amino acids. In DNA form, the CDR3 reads TGCAGCGTCCAAGACGGGGGCGGACAGCCCCAGCATTTT. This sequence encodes CSVQDGGGQPQHF.

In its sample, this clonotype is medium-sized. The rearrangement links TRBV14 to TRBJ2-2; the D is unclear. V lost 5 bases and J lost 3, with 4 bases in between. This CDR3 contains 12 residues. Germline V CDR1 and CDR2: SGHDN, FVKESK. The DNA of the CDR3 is TGTGCCAGCAGCTACTACACCGGGGAGCTGTTTTTT. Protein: CASSYYTGELFF. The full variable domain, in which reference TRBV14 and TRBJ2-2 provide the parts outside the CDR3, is EAGVTQFPSHSVIEKGQTVTLRCDPISGHDNLYWYRRVMGKEIKFLLHFVKESKQDESGMPNNRFLAERTGGTYSTLKVQPAELEDSGVYFCASSYYTGELFFGEGSRLTVL.

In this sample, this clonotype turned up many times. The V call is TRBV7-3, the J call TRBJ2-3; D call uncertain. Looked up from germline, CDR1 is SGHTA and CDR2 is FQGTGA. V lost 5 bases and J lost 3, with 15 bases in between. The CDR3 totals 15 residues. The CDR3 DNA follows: TGTGCCAGCAGCCGCTTTGGCGCTATGACAGATACGCAGTATTTT. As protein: CASSRFGAMTDTQYF. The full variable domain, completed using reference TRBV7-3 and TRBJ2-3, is GAGVSQTPSNKVTEKGKYVELRCDPISGHTALYWYRQSLGQGPEFLIYFQGTGAADDSGLPNDRFFAVRPEGSVSTLKIQRTERGDSAVYLCASSRFGAMTDTQYFGPGTRLTVL.